The 29 T cell receptor beta chains presented below share a single source sample, sequenced in a study of siplizumab effects on memory and regulatory T cells. Assay: immunoSEQ multiplex PCR; the TCRdb copy retains only in-frame clones and omits some. The data hold more than 85,000 clones, with 80% to 95% observed a single time. The sample was CD4+ T cells sorted from blood. The receptors were sampled from a human donor in good health.

V is TRBV6-1 and J is TRBJ2-2; D uncertain. This CDR3 has 12 amino acids. The germline V gene has CDR1 MNHNS and CDR2 SASEGT. Trimming shortened V by 5 bases and J by 3 bases, and 4 bases separated the two germline ends. The CDR3 loop reads CASSLDTGELFF. The CDR3 DNA follows: TGTGCCAGCAGTTTAGACACCGGGGAGCTGTTTTTT.

The rearrangement joins TRBV27 to TRBJ2-6, with 9 positions matching TRBD1. Germline CDR1 MNHEY, CDR2 SMNVEV (reference sequence). V gave up 5 bases and J gave up 0 bases; unmatched junction bases: 5. CDR3 length: 17 amino acids. The DNA of the CDR3 is TGTGCCAGCAGTCCCGGACAGGGGCTCTCTGGGGCCAACGTCCTGACTTTC. It codes for CASSPGQGLSGANVLTF.

A word on this clone: The junction shows a germline mismatch at one end, possibly a read error. The chain is built from TRBV7-7 and TRBJ1-1; D not resolved. CDR1 is SSHAT and CDR2 is FNYEAQ in the germline V gene (reference sequence). The CDR3 totals 13 residues. As DNA, the CDR3 is TGTGCTAGCAGCCAGTCTCGCGGGACTGAAGCTTTCTTT. Protein sequence: CASSQSRGTEAFF.

The V and J genes are TRBV6-6 and TRBJ2-7; D may be TRBD2 (5 bases). Germline CDR1 is MNHNY and CDR2 is SVGAGI (reference sequence). V was cut by 6 bases and J by 6 bases, with 15 bases left in between. This CDR3 is 13 amino acids long. The CDR3 region has the DNA TGTGCCAGCAGCCGTCGGCCCGAGGGCGAGCAGTACTTC. Protein product: CASSRRPEGEQYF.

The V gene is TRBV2, the J gene TRBJ1-5; 8 bases line up with TRBD1. The CDR3 covers 16 residues. The germline CDR1 and CDR2 sequences are SNHLY and FYNNEI. Germline trimming cut 5 bases from V and 6 bases from J; bases unmatched to any gene: 12. The CDR3 DNA reads TGTGCCAGCAGTACCGGAGGACAGGGAGGAGGTCAGCCCCAGCATTTT. It specifies CASSTGGQGGGQPQHF.

The V call is TRBV7-9, the J call TRBJ1-5, with unresolved D. CDR3 size: 13 residues. With 2 bases removed from V and 7 bases from J, the gap between germline ends came to 9 bases. Per the germline V gene, CDR1 is SEHNR and CDR2 is FQNEAQ (reference sequence). The CDR3 sequence is CASSLSGRQPQHF. The DNA for the CDR3 is TGTGCCAGCAGCTTATCGGGGAGGCAGCCCCAGCATTTT.

The genes are TRBV19 and TRBJ1-2; unclear D gene. The CDR3 spans 13 residues. V gave up 4 bases and J gave up 6 bases, with 12 bases separating them. In germline, CDR1 is LNHDA, CDR2 SQIVND (reference sequence). CDR3 sequence (DNA): TGTGCCAGTAGTAGGTTATTCGGGGATGGCTACACCTTC. Translating it yields CASSRLFGDGYTF.

V usage is TRBV13 and J usage is TRBJ2-7; 7 bases agree with TRBD2. After removal of 2 bases from V and 0 bases from J, the junction contained 13 bases not matched to a gene. The germline CDR1 and CDR2 sequences are PRHDT and FYEKMQ (reference sequence). The CDR3 sequence is 18 residues long. The CDR3 is CASSLRGVGRGSSYEQYF. In nucleotides, the CDR3 is TGTGCCAGCAGCTTACGGGGTGTAGGGCGGGGGTCCTCCTACGAGCAGTACTTC.

J is TRBJ1-5 and V is TRBV6-6; D is unclear. Germline CDR1 is MNHNY and CDR2 is SVGAGI (reference sequence). This CDR3 region has 13 residues. V gave up 11 bases and J gave up 4 bases, with 15 bases separating them. The DNA of the CDR3 is TGTGCCGCCACATTGGAGTCTAATCAGCCCCAGCATTTT. Protein: CAATLESNQPQHF.

The chain recombines TRBV19 with TRBJ1-2, with 9 bases matching TRBD1. Germline V CDR1 and CDR2: LNHDA, SQIVND (reference sequence). J was trimmed by 0 bases and V by 6 bases; bases with no gene match: 5. The CDR3 length is 15 residues. The CDR3 region has the DNA TGTGCCAGTAGGACAGGGGGTATTTCTAACTATGGCTACACCTTC. It specifies CASRTGGISNYGYTF. The variable domain in full, with the rest retrieved from reference TRBV19 and TRBJ1-2, is DGGITQSPKYLFRKEGQNVTLSCEQNLNHDAMYWYRQDPGQGLRLIYYSQIVNDFQKGDIAEGYSVSREKKESFPLTVTSAQKNPTAFYLCASRTGGISNYGYTFGSGTRLTVV.

Note on this clone: The junction shows a germline mismatch at one end, possibly a read error. This rearrangement joins TRBV18 to TRBJ2-1; D is uncertain. Germline CDR1 KGHSH, CDR2 LQKENI. CDR3 size: 14 residues. CDR3 DNA sequence: TGTGCCAGCTCACCCTCTAACGAGAACACCGGAATGGTCTTC. It yields the protein CASSPSNENTGMVF.

This rearrangement joins TRBV6-1 to TRBJ2-7; 9 bases map to TRBD1. Trimming removed 4 bases from V and 3 bases from J; junction bases left unmatched: 4. Germline V gene lookup returns CDR1 MNHNS and CDR2 SASEGT. This CDR3 has 14 residues. This CDR3 is CASSARQGGYEQYF. Here the CDR3 DNA reads TGTGCCAGCAGTGCGAGACAGGGGGGCTACGAGCAGTACTTC.

J is TRBJ2-2 and V is TRBV25-1, with a possible D match to TRBD1 (6 bases). Deletions cut 9 bases from V and 1 base from J, with 9 bases between. The CDR3 has 13 residues. Germline lookup yields CDR1 MGHDK and CDR2 SYGVNS. CDR3 region: CASRQENTGELFF. In DNA form, the CDR3 reads TGTGCCAGTCGACAGGAGAACACCGGGGAGCTGTTTTTT.

The rearrangement links TRBV11-2 to TRBJ2-2, with no clear D. With 3 bases removed from V and 0 bases from J, the gap between germline ends came to 5 bases. The CDR3 has 14 amino acids. Germline V lookup: CDR1 SGHAT, CDR2 FQNNGV. The CDR3: CASSLGTNTGELFF. CDR3 DNA: TGTGCCAGCAGCTTGGGTACGAACACCGGGGAGCTGTTTTTT.

This rearrangement joins TRBV2 to TRBJ1-1; no clear D. V was cut by 6 bases and J by 1 base, with 9 bases left in between. From germline, CDR1 is SNHLY and CDR2 FYNNEI. The CDR3 is made up of 13 amino acids. CDR3 loop: CASRKTANTEAFF. CDR3 DNA: TGTGCCAGCAGAAAGACGGCGAACACTGAAGCTTTCTTT.

In DNA, the CDR3 is TGTGCCAGCAGCTTGGATGGCGGGAGCTCCTACAATGAGCAGTTCTTC. This sequence encodes CASSLDGGSSYNEQFF. V and J are TRBV5-6 and TRBJ2-1, with TRBD2 matching over 7 bases. Germline CDR1 and CDR2: SGHDT and YYEEEE. The CDR3 consists of 16 residues. V was pared by 0 bases and J by 0 bases, with 3 bases of the junction left unmatched.

The gene calls are TRBV18 and TRBJ1-4; D perhaps matches TRBD1 (6 bases). Per germline, CDR1 KGHSH and CDR2 LQKENI. V lost 5 bases and J 6 bases, leaving 16 bases between the germline ends. The CDR3 is 15 amino acids. CDR3 sequence reads: CASSANQGKDEKLFF. DNA of the CDR3: TGTGCCAGCTCAGCGAATCAGGGGAAGGATGAAAAACTGTTTTTT.

Of note for this clone: Within the sample, other DNA sequences also encode this same CDR3. The chain is built from TRBV9 and TRBJ2-5, with unresolved D. V lost 2 bases and J lost 4, with 3 bases in between. There are 11 residues in the CDR3. Germline V CDR1 and CDR2: SGDLS, YYNGEE. For the CDR3, the DNA is TGTGCCAGCAGCGTGGCAGAGACCCAGTACTTC. It codes for CASSVAETQYF.

V is TRBV10-3 and J is TRBJ2-7; TRBD1 is a possible D gene (5 bases). This CDR3 has 15 residues. The V end lost 6 bases, the J end lost 3 bases, and 18 bases lay between the germline ends. Germline V gene sequence: CDR1 ENHRY, CDR2 SYGVKD. CDR3 in amino acids: CAISPAGRARYEQYF. DNA for the CDR3: TGTGCCATCAGCCCAGCAGGCAGGGCCCGCTACGAGCAGTACTTC.

The genes are TRBV18 and TRBJ2-7, with D perhaps matching TRBD1 or TRBD2 (5 bases each). This CDR3 is 14 amino acids long. Germline-derived CDR1 and CDR2 are KGHSH and LQKENI. The V end lost 3 bases, the J end lost 6 bases, and 15 bases lay between the germline ends. The CDR3 reads CASSPQAGDGEQYF. The CDR3 DNA reads as TGTGCCAGCTCACCCCAAGCCGGGGACGGCGAGCAGTACTTC.

This chain links TRBV6-5 with TRBJ1-5; D remains unclear. The CDR3 length is 15 residues. Trimming left V 5 bases short and J 0 bases short, with 11 bases between. Germline loops: CDR1 MNHEY, CDR2 SVGAGI. The CDR3 reads CASSKSLISNQPQHF. In DNA form, the CDR3 reads TGTGCCAGCAGTAAAAGTCTGATTAGCAATCAGCCCCAGCATTTT.

The DNA of the CDR3 is TGTGCCAGCAGTGAAAGGTGGCAGGGGACCTTTTATCAGCCCCAGCATTTT. It specifies CASSERWQGTFYQPQHF. The chain employs TRBV6-1 and TRBJ1-5; perhaps TRBD1 as D (6 bases). The V end lost 2 bases, the J end lost 5 bases, and 19 bases lay between the germline ends. The CDR3 is 17 residues long. Germline V gene data show CDR1 as MNHNS and CDR2 as SASEGT.

The rearrangement joins TRBV4-1 to TRBJ1-2, with D possibly matching TRBD1 (6 bases). There are 18 residues in the CDR3. The germline V gene has CDR1 MGHRA and CDR2 YSYEKL. Deletions cut 1 base from V and 4 bases from J, with 22 bases between. Here the CDR3 reads CASSQVTGTSLLGYGYTF. The CDR3 DNA is TGCGCCAGCAGCCAAGTCACCGGGACATCCCTTTTGGGCTATGGCTACACCTTC.

The genes are TRBV19 and TRBJ1-4; the D gene is possibly TRBD1 (5 bases). Trimming left V 3 bases short and J 7 bases short, with 12 bases between. CDR3 length equals 14 residues. CDR1 is LNHDA and CDR2 is SQIVND in the germline V gene (reference sequence). The CDR3 protein is CASSIVWGPEKLFF. CDR3 in DNA: TGTGCCAGTAGTATTGTATGGGGCCCTGAAAAACTGTTTTTT.

This clone turned up a few times. The V call is TRBV19, the J call TRBJ1-2; D ambiguous. CDR3 size: 11 residues. V shed 5 bases and J shed 7 bases, with 8 bases lying between them. CDR1 LNHDA and CDR2 SQIVND come from the germline V gene (reference sequence). The CDR3 loop reads CASSADGGYTF. As DNA, the CDR3 is TGTGCCAGTAGTGCGGACGGTGGCTACACCTTC.

The chain employs TRBV10-3 and TRBJ1-2; D is perhaps TRBD1 (6 bases). The CDR3 covers 13 residues. Trimming cost V 6 bases and J 4 bases, with 12 bases left between them. CDR1 and CDR2 (germline): ENHRY, SYGVKD. The chain's CDR3 is CAISQVGAYGYTF. The CDR3 DNA reads TGTGCCATCAGCCAAGTGGGGGCCTATGGCTACACCTTC.

The chain links TRBV6-6 to TRBJ2-2; 14 positions agree with TRBD2. Per germline, CDR1 MNHNY and CDR2 SVGAGI (reference sequence). After removal of 2 bases from V and 6 bases from J, the junction contained 2 bases not matched to a gene. This CDR3 contains 16 residues. In DNA form, the CDR3 reads TGTGCCAGCAGTTACGCGGGACTAGCGGGAGCCGGGGAGCTGTTTTTT. Encoded protein: CASSYAGLAGAGELFF.

The V and J genes are TRBV6-1 and TRBJ1-1, with D maybe TRBD1 (5 bases). CDR1 MNHNS and CDR2 SASEGT come from the germline V gene. V was shortened by 10 bases and J by 0 bases, with 12 bases between the two germline ends. CDR3 length: 13 amino acids. As DNA, the CDR3 is TGTGCCACCAGACAGAGCATGAACACTGAAGCTTTCTTT. It encodes CATRQSMNTEAFF.

V and J are TRBV6-5 and TRBJ1-3; a possible D gene is TRBD1 (6 bases). The CDR3 runs 16 residues. V lost 2 bases, J lost 3 bases, and 14 bases lay in between. Germline lookup yields CDR1 MNHEY and CDR2 SVGAGI. The CDR3 sequence: CASSYTPQGFGNTIYF. CDR3 nucleotides: TGTGCCAGCAGTTACACCCCACAGGGTTTTGGAAACACCATATATTTT.